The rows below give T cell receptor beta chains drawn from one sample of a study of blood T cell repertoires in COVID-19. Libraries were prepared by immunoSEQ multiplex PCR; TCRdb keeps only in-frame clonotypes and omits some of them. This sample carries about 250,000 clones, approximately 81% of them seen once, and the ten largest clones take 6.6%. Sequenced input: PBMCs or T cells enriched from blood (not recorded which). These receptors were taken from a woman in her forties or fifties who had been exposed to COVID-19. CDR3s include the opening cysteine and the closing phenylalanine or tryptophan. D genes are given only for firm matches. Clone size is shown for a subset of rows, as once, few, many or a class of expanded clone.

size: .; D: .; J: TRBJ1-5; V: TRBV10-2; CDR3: CASKKQNNQPQHF; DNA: TGCGCCAGCAAGAAACAGAACAATCAGCCCCAGCATTTT
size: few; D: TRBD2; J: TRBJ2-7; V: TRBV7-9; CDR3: CASSSGGAIKEQYF; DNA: TGTGCCAGCAGCAGCGGGGGGGCCATAAAAGAGCAGTACTTC
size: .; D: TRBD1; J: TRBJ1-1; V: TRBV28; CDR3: CASSPRQGVPAEAFF; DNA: TGTGCCAGCAGTCCTCGACAGGGGGTTCCGGCTGAAGCTTTCTTT
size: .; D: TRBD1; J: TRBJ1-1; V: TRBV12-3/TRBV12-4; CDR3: CASSSGGIRAFF; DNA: TGTGCCAGCAGTTCAGGGGGGATTAGGGCTTTCTTT
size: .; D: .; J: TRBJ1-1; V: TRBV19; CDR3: CASSMTGGNLAEAFF; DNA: TGTGCCAGTAGTATGACCGGGGGGAACCTAGCTGAAGCTTTCTTT
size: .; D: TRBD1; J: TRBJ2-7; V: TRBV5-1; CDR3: CASSLGGTGTYEQYF; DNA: TGCGCCAGCAGCTTGGGAGGGACAGGGACCTACGAGCAGTACTTC
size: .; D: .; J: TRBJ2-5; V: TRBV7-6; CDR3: CASSYPGGQVQETQYF; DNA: TGTGCCAGCAGCTACCCGGGGGGACAAGTTCAAGAGACCCAGTACTTC
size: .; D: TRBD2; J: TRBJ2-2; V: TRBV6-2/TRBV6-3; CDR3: CASSGLAGVTGELFF; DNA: TGTGCCAGCAGTGGACTAGCGGGGGTCACCGGGGAGCTGTTTTTT
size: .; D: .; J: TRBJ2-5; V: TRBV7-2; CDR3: CASSLGGGAETQYF; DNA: TGTGCCAGCAGCTTAGGTGGGGGGGCGGAGACCCAGTACTTC
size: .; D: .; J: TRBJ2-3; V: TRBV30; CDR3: CAWTSPVGTSTDTQYF; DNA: TGTGCCTGGACCTCGCCGGTGGGGACAAGCACAGATACGCAGTATTTT
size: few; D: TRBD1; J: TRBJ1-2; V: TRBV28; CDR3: CASSIADRGRGYTF; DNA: TGTGCCAGCAGTATAGCGGACAGGGGGCGAGGCTACACCTTC
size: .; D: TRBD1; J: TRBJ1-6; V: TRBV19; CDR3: CASSIRGQSPLHF; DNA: TGTGCCAGTAGTATAAGGGGGCAGTCACCCCTCCACTTT
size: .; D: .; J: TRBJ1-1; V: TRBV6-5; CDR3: CASRSKAANTEAFF; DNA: TGTGCCAGCAGATCCAAGGCGGCGAACACTGAAGCTTTCTTT
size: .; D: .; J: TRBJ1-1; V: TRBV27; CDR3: CASRPRGVGEAFF; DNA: TGTGCCAGCAGACCTCGAGGCGTCGGGGAAGCTTTCTTT
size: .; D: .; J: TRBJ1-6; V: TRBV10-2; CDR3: CASSEAGSNSPLHF; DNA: TGCGCCAGCAGTGAGGCGGGTTCTAATTCACCCCTCCACTTT
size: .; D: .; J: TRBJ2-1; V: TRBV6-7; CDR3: CASVRGSYNEQFF; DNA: TGTGCCAGCGTGAGAGGGTCCTACAATGAGCAGTTCTTC
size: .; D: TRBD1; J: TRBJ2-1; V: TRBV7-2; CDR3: CAGSLGSGTGGSLRQFF; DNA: TGTGCCGGCAGCTTGGGATCCGGGACAGGGGGGTCCCTAAGGCAGTTCTTC
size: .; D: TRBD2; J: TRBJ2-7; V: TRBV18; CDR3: CASSPGGDEQYF; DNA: TGTGCCAGCTCACCAGGGGGGGACGAGCAGTACTTC
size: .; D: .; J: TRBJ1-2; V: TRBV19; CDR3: CASSRPAANYGYTF; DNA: TGTGCCAGTAGCCGACCAGCGGCTAACTATGGCTACACCTTC
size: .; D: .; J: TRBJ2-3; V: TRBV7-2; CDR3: CASSPRGASTDTQYF; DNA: TGTGCCAGCAGCCCCCGGGGGGCTTCCACAGATACGCAGTATTTT
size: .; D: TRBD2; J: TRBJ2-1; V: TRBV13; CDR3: CASSLGRPGGYNEQFF; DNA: TGTGCCAGCAGCTTAGGCCGTCCGGGGGGGTACAATGAGCAGTTCTTC
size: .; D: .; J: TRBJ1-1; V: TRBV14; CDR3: CASSLEWDTEAFF; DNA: TGTGCCAGCAGTCTAGAGTGGGACACTGAAGCTTTCTTT
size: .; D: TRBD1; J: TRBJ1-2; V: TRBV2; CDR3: CASSDEKDRARTF; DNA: TGTGCCAGCAGTGACGAAAAGGACAGGGCAAGGACCTTC
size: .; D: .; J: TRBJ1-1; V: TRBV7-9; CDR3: CASSLPGQEAFF; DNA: TGTGCCAGCAGCTTGCCCGGACAAGAAGCTTTCTTT
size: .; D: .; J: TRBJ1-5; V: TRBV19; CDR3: CASSMEGSSPQHF; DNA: TGTGCCAGTAGTATGGAGGGAAGTAGCCCCCAGCATTTT
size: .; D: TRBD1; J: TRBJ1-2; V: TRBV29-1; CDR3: CSVEEDRAFSYTF; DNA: TGCAGCGTTGAAGAGGACAGGGCTTTTTCCTACACCTTC
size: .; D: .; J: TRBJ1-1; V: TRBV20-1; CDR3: CSAHLIGAFF; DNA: TGCAGTGCTCATTTGATCGGGGCTTTCTTT
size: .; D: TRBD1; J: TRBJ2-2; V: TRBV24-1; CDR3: CATRTGISGELFF; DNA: TGTGCCACCCGGACAGGGATCAGCGGGGAGCTGTTTTTT
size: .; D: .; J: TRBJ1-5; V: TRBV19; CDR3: CASALGFSNQPQHF; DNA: TGTGCCAGTGCCTTGGGCTTTAGCAATCAGCCCCAGCATTTT
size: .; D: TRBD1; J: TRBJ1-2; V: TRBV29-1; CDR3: CSVAGTGGRNYGYTF; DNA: TGCAGCGTGGCCGGGACAGGGGGTAGGAACTATGGCTACACCTTC
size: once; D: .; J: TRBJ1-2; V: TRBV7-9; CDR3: CASSLVRQNYGYTF; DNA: TGTGCCAGCAGCTTAGTGAGGCAGAACTATGGCTACACCTTC
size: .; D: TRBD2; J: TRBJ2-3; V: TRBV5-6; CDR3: CASSLREGNTQYF; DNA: TGTGCCAGCAGCTTAAGGGAGGGGAATACGCAGTATTTT
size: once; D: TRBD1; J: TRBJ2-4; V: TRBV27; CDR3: CAIISPRDRANIQYF; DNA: TGTGCCATCATTTCCCCCCGGGACAGAGCAAACATTCAGTACTTC
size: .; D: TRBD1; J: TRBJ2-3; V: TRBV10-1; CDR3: CASSGDLRDRGVGTDTQYF; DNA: TGCGCCAGCAGTGGGGATCTCCGGGACAGGGGAGTAGGCACAGATACGCAGTATTTT
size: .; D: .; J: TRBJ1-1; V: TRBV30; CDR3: CAWRPGRLMNTEAFF; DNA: TGTGCCTGGAGGCCGGGGAGACTCATGAACACTGAAGCTTTCTTT
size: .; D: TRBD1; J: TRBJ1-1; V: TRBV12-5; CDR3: CASQGGGNTEAFF; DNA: TGTGCTAGTCAGGGGGGTGGGAACACTGAAGCTTTCTTT
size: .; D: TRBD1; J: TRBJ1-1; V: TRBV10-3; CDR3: CAISGPGGNTEAFF; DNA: TGTGCCATCAGTGGGCCAGGGGGCAACACTGAAGCTTTCTTT
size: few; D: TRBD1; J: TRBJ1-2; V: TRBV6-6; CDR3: CASNQDRGPYGYTF; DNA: TGTGCCAGCAACCAGGACAGGGGGCCCTATGGCTACACCTTC
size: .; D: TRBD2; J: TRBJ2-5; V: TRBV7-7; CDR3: CASSLSAGGQETQYF; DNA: TGTGCCAGCAGCTTAAGTGCGGGGGGCCAAGAGACCCAGTACTTC
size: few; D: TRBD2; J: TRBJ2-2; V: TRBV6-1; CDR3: CASSERSRLAGVGGELFF; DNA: TGTGCCAGCAGTGAAAGGTCTCGACTAGCGGGGGTCGGCGGGGAGCTGTTTTTT
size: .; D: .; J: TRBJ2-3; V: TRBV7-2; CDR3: CASSYRWPATDTQYF; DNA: TGTGCCAGCAGCTACCGCTGGCCCGCCACAGATACGCAGTATTTT
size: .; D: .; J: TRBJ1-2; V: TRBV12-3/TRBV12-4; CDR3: CASSWTDYGYTF; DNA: TGTGCCAGCAGTTGGACAGATTACGGCTACACCTTC
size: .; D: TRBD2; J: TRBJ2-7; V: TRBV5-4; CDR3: CASSLRTSPHEQYF; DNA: TGTGCCAGCAGCTTGAGGACTAGCCCGCACGAGCAGTACTTC
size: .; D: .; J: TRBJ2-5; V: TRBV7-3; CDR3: CASSLRAGMGETQYF; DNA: TGTGCCAGCAGCTTAAGGGCGGGAATGGGGGAGACCCAGTACTTC
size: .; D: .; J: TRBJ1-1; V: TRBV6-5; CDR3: CASSTEGYTEAFF; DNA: TGTGCCAGCAGCACGGAGGGGTACACTGAAGCTTTCTTT
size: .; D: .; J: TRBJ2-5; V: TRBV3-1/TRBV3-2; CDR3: CASSQEVGRRRDGETQYF; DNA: TGTGCCAGCAGCCAAGAAGTGGGGCGGCGAAGGGATGGAGAGACCCAGTACTTC
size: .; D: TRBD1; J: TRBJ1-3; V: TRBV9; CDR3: CASTRGGRSGNTIYF; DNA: TGTGCCAGCACTAGAGGGGGCCGCTCTGGAAACACCATATATTTT
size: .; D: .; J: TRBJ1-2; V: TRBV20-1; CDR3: CSAVPVSGYTF; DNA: TGCAGTGCCGTACCTGTGAGCGGCTACACCTTC
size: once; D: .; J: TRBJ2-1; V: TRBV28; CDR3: CASSRGHLSNEQFF; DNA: TGTGCCAGCAGTCGGGGACACCTCTCCAATGAGCAGTTCTTC
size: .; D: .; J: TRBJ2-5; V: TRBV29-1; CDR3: CSVEDPQGAGPTQYF; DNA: TGCAGCGTTGAAGATCCCCAGGGTGCAGGACCGACCCAGTACTTC
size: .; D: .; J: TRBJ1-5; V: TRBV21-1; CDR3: CASSKYPPTGPQPQHF; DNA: TGTGCCAGCAGCAAGTACCCCCCGACAGGGCCTCAGCCCCAGCATTTT
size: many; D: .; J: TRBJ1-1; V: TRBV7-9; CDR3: CASSLDQGTEAFF; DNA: TGTGCCAGCAGCTTAGATCAGGGCACTGAAGCTTTCTTT
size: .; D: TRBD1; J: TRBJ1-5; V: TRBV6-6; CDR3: CASSFSDRVYLPQHF; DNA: TGTGCCAGCAGTTTTTCGGACAGGGTATATCTGCCCCAGCATTTT
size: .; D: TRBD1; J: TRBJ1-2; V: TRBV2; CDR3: CASSPDRGLSYGYTF; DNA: TGTGCCAGCAGCCCGGACAGGGGGCTTAGCTATGGCTACACCTTC